The T cell receptor (beta chain) under discussion was sequenced for a study of CD8 T cells in Susac syndrome (dated by TCRdb to the late 2010s). As for the study more broadly: The study used repertoire sequencing to test whether antigen drove CD8+ T cell activation and differentiation in Susac syndrome. CD8+ T cell repertoire clonality was compared between about a dozen healthy donors, approximately 14 Susac syndrome patients and 15 multiple sclerosis patients.

RNA was extracted with the RNeasy kit and roughly 0.5 to 1 ug was reverse transcribed using random hexamers. The immunoSEQ multiplex PCR assay, covering 54 Vbeta and 13 Jbeta segments, was used to amplify TCR beta CDR3 regions. Bias from PCR amplification was corrected by using a synthetic template baseline for primer optimization and for computational correction. Per the original workflow: Reads were assigned to V, D and J genes according to IMGT and analyzed in immunoSEQ Analyzer, with only productive sequences retained. Clonality was computed as one minus Shannon entropy normalized by log2 of the number of productive unique sequences. Public and private clones were assessed among the 100 most prevalent clones of each patient and control. A clone was defined as Susac-specific if it was absent from the healthy and MS cohorts, from some 1,100 published viral clones and from other ImmuneACCESS disease sequences. In TCRdb, the public reads were trimmed at Q25 with fastp and aligned with MiXCR, with productive beta chains retained. Each record represents a unique CDR3 protein, reported with the most common genes and DNA among its rows. These V and J calls derive from TCRdb rather than the authors' analysis. The sample includes 150,000 to 200,000 distinct CDR3 sequences, with approximately 95% observed a single time. About 0.16% of the sample goes to the ten largest clones.

The CDR3 holds 15 amino acids from the cysteine to the phenylalanine. Only the CDR3 DNA stays, 45 bases, in frame from base 1. The V end loses 7 bases and the J end loses 6 bases, and a stretch of 20 bases separates them. Per the germline V gene, LGHNT is the CDR1 and FRNRAP is the CDR2. Peripheral blood CD8+ and CD4+ T cells from healthy donors, Susac syndrome patients and multiple sclerosis patients were profiled by high-throughput TCR beta sequencing. Multiple sclerosis controls were treatment-naive patients with stable or active relapsing-remitting disease fulfilling revised McDonald criteria. Bulk CD8+ and CD4+ T cells were purified by magnetic negative isolation, while CD8+ TEMRA cells were enriched using FACS. Blood was drawn into EDTA tubes, processed within 24 hours, and PBMCs were isolated by density gradient centrifugation. PBMCs intended for TCR sequencing were cryopreserved in liquid nitrogen and thawed later in a water bath at 37 degrees C. The sorted or isolated CD4+, CD8+ and CD8+ TEMRA cells reached a purity of at least 90%.

A remark on this clonotype: Its antigen specificity is not known. Base-call qualities are not available, and no considerably larger clone is one nucleotide away.

Study-level results and caveats: The TCR sequencing and HLA analysis was acknowledged to have included a relatively small number of individuals.

Sequencing was performed on CD8+ T cells from PBMCs. This TCR derives from a human donor with multiple sclerosis. Rearrangement joined TRBV12-5 to TRBJ2-3, with the D gene call left open. The CDR3 reads as follows: CASATLDPSIDTQYF. The sequenced DNA: TGTGCTAGTGCCACTCTGGATCCCTCGATTGATACGCAGTATTTT.